The source of this TCR beta chain is a study of blood T cells in healthy people across ages. Points from the study as a whole: Age brought a roughly linear fall in TCR beta diversity measured per million T cells.

A second PCR of roughly 7 to 11 cycles used a sample-barcoded 5' primer and a J-beta primer mix. From the 5' RACE reads, TCRdb called clonotypes with MiXCR, one entry per CDR3 protein. In the table there are about 1.1 million distinct CDR3 sequences, roughly two fifths of which are singletons. Germline V gives CDR1 DFQATT, CDR2 SNEGSKA (reference sequence). Germline trimming cut 3 bases from V and 6 bases from J; bases unmatched to any gene: 8. The CDR3 has 14 residues. For this clonotype: Its antigen is not known.

The receptor was derived from a man aged 18 to 30 in good health. V usage is TRBV20-1 and J usage is TRBJ2-3, with 8 nucleotides matching TRBD2. Input material: blood. In DNA, the CDR3 is TGCAGTGCTAGGTCACCGGGGGGGCTTGATACGCAGTATTTT. Protein product: CSARSPGGLDTQYF.